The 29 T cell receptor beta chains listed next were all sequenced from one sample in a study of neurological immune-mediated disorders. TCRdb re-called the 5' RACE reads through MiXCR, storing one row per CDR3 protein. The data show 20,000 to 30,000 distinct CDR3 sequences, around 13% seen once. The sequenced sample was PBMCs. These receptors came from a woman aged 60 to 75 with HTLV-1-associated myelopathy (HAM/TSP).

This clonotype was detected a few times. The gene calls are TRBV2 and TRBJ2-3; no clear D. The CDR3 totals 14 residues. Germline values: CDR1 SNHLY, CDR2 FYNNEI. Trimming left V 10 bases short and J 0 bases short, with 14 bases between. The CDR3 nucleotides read TGTGCCACCGCCCAGTGGAGTAGCACAGATACGCAGTATTTT. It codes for CATAQWSSTDTQYF.

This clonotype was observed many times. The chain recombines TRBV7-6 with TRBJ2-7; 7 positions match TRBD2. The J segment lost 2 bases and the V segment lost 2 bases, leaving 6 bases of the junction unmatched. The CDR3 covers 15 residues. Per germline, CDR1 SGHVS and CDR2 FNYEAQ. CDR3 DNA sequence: TGTGCCAGCAGCTTAAAACCTAGCGGCCCCTACGAGCAGTACTTC. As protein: CASSLKPSGPYEQYF.

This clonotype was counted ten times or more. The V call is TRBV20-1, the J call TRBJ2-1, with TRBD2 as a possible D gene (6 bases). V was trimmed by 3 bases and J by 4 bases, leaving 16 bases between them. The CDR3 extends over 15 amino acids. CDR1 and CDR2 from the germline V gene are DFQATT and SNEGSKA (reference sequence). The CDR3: CSASPSGSEYNEQFF. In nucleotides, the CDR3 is TGCAGTGCTAGTCCCTCCGGGAGTGAATACAATGAGCAGTTCTTC.

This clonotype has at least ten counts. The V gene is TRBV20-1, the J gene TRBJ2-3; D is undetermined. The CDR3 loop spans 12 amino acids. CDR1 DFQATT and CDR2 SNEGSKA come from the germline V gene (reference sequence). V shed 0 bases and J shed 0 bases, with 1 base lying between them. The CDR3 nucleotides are TGCAGTGCTAGAGAGAGCACAGATACGCAGTATTTT. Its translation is CSARESTDTQYF.

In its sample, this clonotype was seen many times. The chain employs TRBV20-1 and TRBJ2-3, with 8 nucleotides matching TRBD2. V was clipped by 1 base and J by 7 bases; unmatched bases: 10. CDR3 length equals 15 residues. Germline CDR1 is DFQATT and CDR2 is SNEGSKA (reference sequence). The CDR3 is CSARAGSGAAHTQYF. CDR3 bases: TGCAGTGCTAGAGCCGGTAGCGGGGCCGCACATACGCAGTATTTT.

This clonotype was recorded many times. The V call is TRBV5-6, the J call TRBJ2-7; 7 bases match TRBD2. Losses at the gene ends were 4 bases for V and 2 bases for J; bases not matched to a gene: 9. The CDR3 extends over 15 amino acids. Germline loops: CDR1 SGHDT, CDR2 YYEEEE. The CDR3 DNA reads TGTGCCAGCAGCGGGCAGGGCGGGAGAACCTACGAGCAGTACTTC. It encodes CASSGQGGRTYEQYF.

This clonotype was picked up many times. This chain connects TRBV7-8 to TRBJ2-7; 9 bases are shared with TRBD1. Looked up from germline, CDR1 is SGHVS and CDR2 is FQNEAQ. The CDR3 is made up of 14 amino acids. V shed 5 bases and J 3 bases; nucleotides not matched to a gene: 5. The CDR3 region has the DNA TGTGCCAGCAGCGGGCCGGGACAGGGCTACGAGCAGTACTTC. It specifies CASSGPGQGYEQYF.

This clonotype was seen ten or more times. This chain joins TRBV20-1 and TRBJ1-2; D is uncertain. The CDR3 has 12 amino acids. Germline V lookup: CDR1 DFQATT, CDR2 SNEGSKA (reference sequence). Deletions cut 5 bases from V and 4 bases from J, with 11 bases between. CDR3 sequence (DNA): TGCAGTGCTGGATTGGATCTCTATGGCTACACCTTC. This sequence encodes CSAGLDLYGYTF.

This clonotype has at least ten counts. CDR3 sequence (DNA): TGTGCCAGCAGGGGGTCGGATAGCAATCAGCCCCAGCATTTT. This translates into CASRGSDSNQPQHF. The chain recombines TRBV12-3 or TRBV12-4 with TRBJ1-5; D is unclear. The CDR3 has 14 amino acids. V was trimmed by 6 bases and J by 0 bases, leaving 9 bases between them.

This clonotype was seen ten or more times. In DNA form, the CDR3 reads TGCGCCAGCAGCCTGACAGGGATCACTGAAGCTTTCTTT. It specifies CASSLTGITEAFF. The rearrangement links TRBV5-1 to TRBJ1-1, with 7 bases lining up with TRBD1. Per the germline V gene, CDR1 is SGHRS and CDR2 is YFSETQ. Trimming removed 4 bases from V and 4 bases from J; junction bases left unmatched: 4. The CDR3 consists of 13 residues.

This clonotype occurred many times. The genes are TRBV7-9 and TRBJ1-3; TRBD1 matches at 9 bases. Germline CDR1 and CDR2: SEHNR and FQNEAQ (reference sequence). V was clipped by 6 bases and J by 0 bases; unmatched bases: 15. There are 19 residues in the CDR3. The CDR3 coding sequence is TGTGCCAGCAGTATCCGGTCGGGACAGGGCTCAATCTCTGGAAACACCATATATTTT. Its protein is CASSIRSGQGSISGNTIYF.

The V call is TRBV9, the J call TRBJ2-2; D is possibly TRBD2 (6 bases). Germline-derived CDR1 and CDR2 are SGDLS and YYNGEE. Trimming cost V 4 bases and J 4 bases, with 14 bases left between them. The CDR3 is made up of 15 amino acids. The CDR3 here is CASSFAGTPTGELFF. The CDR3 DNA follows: TGTGCCAGCAGCTTTGCCGGGACTCCCACCGGGGAGCTGTTTTTT. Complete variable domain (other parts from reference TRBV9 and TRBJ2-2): DSGVTQTPKHLITATGQRVTLRCSPRSGDLSVYWYQQSLDQGLQFLIQYYNGEERAKGNILERFSAQQFPDLHSELNLSSLELGDSALYFCASSFAGTPTGELFFGEGSRLTVL.

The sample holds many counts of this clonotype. The CDR3 protein is CSVASTVGNYGYTF. The DNA for the CDR3 is TGCAGCGTAGCCTCGACGGTGGGAAACTATGGCTACACCTTC. V is TRBV29-1 and J is TRBJ1-2; D unclear. This CDR3 region has 14 residues. V was cut by 6 bases and J by 2 bases, with 16 bases left in between. Germline V CDR1 and CDR2: SQVTM, ANQGSEA.

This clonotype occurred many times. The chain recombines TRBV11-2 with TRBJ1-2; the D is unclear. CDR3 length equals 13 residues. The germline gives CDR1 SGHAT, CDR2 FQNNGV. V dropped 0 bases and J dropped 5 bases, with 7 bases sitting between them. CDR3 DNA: TGTGCCAGCAGCTTAGACCCCAAATATGGCTACACCTTC. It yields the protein CASSLDPKYGYTF.

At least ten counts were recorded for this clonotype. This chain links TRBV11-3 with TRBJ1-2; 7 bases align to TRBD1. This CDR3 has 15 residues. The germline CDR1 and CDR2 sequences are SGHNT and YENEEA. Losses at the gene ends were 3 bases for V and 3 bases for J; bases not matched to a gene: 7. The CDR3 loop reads CASSFGDDRDYGYTF. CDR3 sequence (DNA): TGTGCCAGCAGCTTCGGGGACGACAGGGACTATGGCTACACCTTC.

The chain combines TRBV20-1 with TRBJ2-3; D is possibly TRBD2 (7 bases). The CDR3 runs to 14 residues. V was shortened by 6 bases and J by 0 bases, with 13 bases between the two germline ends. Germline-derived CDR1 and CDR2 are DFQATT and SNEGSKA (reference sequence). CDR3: CSAEGGRSTDTQYF. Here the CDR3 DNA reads TGCAGTGCCGAGGGGGGGCGAAGCACAGATACGCAGTATTTT.

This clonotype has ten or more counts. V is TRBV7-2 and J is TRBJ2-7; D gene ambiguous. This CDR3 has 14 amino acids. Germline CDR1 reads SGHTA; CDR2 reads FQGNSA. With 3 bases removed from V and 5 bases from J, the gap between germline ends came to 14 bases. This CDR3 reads CASSFVRSRNEQYF. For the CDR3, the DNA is TGTGCCAGCAGCTTTGTACGGTCTAGGAACGAGCAGTACTTC.

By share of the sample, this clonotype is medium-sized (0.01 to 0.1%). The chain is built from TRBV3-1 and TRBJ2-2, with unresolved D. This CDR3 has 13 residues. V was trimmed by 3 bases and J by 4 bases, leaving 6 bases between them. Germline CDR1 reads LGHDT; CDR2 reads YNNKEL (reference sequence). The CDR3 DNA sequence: TGTGCCAGCAGCCAGCGGAGCACCGGGGAGCTGTTTTTT. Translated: CASSQRSTGELFF.

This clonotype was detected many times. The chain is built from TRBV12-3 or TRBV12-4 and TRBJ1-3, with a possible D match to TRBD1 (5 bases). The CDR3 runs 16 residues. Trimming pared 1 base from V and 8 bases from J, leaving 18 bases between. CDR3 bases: TGTGCCAGCAGTTTAGACTGGGGGTACGAGAGAGACACCATATATTTT. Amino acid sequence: CASSLDWGYERDTIYF.

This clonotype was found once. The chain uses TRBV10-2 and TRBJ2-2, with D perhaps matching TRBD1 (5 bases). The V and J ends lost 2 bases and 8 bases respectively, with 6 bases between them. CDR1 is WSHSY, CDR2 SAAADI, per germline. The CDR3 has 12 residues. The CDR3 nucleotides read TGCGCCAGCAGTGAGAGGGGAGGGGAGCTGTTTTTT. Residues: CASSERGGELFF.

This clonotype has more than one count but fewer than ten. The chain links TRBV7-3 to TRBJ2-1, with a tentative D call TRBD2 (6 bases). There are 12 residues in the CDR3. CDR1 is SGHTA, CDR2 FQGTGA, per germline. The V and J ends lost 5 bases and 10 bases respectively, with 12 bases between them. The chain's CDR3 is CASSETGVEQFF. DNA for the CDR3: TGTGCCAGCAGCGAGACGGGAGTGGAGCAGTTCTTC.

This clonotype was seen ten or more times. As DNA, the CDR3 is TGTGCCAGCAGCCCAGAGGGGACAGGGGGCAATCAGCCCCAGCATTTT. It specifies CASSPEGTGGNQPQHF. The chain is built from TRBV7-2 and TRBJ1-5; 10 nucleotides agree with TRBD1. In germline, CDR1 is SGHTA, CDR2 FQGNSA. The CDR3 runs 16 residues. J was trimmed by 2 bases and V by 5 bases; bases with no gene match: 6.

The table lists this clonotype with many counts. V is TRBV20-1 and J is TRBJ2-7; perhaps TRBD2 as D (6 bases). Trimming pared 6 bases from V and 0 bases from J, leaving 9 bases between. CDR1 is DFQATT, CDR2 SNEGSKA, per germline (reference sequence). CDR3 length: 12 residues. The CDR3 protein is CSAGTVSYEQYF. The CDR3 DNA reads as TGCAGTGCCGGGACTGTCTCCTACGAGCAGTACTTC.

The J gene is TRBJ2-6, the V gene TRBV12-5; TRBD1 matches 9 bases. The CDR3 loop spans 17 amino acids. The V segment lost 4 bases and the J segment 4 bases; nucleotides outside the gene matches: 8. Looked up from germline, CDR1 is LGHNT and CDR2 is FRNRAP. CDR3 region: CASGSETGGVGANVLTF. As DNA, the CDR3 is TGTGCTAGTGGTTCCGAGACAGGGGGAGTGGGGGCCAACGTCCTGACTTTC.

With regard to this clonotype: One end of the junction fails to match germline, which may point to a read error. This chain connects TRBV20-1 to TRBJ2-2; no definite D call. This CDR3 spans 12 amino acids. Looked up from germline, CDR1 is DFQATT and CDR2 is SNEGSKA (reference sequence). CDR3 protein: CSALDDTGELFF. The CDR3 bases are TGCAGTGCTCTAGATGACACCGGTGAGCTGTTTTTT.

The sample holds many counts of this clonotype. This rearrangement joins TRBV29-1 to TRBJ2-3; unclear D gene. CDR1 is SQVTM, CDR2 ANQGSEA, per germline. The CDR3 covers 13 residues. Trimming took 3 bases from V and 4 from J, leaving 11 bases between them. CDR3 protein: CSVEVSAADTQYF. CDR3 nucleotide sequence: TGCAGCGTTGAGGTCTCTGCGGCAGATACGCAGTATTTT.

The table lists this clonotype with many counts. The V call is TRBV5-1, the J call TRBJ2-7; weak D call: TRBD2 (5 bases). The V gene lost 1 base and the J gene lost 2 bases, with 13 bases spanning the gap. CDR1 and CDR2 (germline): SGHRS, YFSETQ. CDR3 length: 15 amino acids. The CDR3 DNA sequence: TGCGCCAGCAGCTTGTCAAGCGGAGGAGCCTACGAGCAGTACTTC. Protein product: CASSLSSGGAYEQYF.

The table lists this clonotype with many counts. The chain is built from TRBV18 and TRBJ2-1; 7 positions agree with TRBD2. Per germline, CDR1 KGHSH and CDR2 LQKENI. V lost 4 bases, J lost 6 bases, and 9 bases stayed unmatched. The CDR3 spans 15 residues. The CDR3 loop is CASSLSGGSGNEQFF. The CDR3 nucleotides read TGTGCCAGCTCACTCTCGGGGGGTTCAGGCAATGAGCAGTTCTTC.

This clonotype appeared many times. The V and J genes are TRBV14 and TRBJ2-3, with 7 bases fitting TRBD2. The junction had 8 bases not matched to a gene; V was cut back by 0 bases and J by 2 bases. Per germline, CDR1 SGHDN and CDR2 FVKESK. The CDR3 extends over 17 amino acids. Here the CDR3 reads CASSQEGGRDFTDTQYF. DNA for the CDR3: TGTGCCAGCAGCCAAGAAGGAGGGAGGGACTTCACAGATACGCAGTATTTT.